The rows below give T cell receptor beta chains drawn from one sample of a study of cytomegalovirus exposure and HLA in healthy donors. Assay: immunoSEQ multiplex PCR; the TCRdb copy retains only in-frame clones and omits some. The sample records roughly 100,000 clones, roughly 83% being singletons. Sequenced material: PBMCs. These receptors all come from a man in his forties in good health and CMV-seronegative. Each CDR3 is given with its conserved first and last residue. D genes are given only for firm matches. Clone size, where shown, is once, few, many, or a class for clones that have expanded.

d_gene	v_gene	j_gene	abundance	CDR3aa	CDR3nt
TRBD2	TRBV4-1	TRBJ2-1	-	CASSQDIGLAGRSYNEQFF	TGCGCCAGCAGCCAAGATATTGGACTAGCGGGGAGATCCTACAATGAGCAGTTCTTC
TRBD2	TRBV30	TRBJ2-7	-	CAWSPQRGGPGYEQYF	TGTGCCTGGAGTCCTCAGCGGGGGGGCCCGGGATACGAGCAGTACTTC
TRBD1	TRBV27	TRBJ2-1	-	CASSSGTGGPYNEQFF	TGTGCCAGCAGTTCCGGGACAGGGGGTCCCTACAATGAGCAGTTCTTC
-	TRBV29-1	TRBJ1-1	-	CSVEDRGGEAFF	TGCAGCGTTGAAGATCGGGGTGGCGAAGCTTTCTTT
-	TRBV5-4	TRBJ2-5	-	CASSWRGEETQYF	TGTGCCAGCAGCTGGCGGGGTGAGGAGACCCAGTACTTC
-	TRBV6-6	TRBJ2-2	-	CASGGANTGELFF	TGTGCCAGCGGCGGCGCGAACACCGGGGAGCTGTTTTTT
TRBD1	TRBV9	TRBJ2-2	-	CASSVAQGAPVDGELFF	TGTGCCAGCAGCGTAGCTCAGGGGGCGCCGGTGGACGGGGAGCTGTTTTTT
TRBD1	TRBV27	TRBJ2-7	-	CASSLFPGTGVPEQYF	TGTGCCAGCAGTCTATTCCCCGGGACAGGGGTTCCCGAGCAGTACTTC
TRBD1	TRBV6-6	TRBJ2-1	once	CASSYSWSQGHNEQFF	TGTGCCAGCAGTTACTCGTGGTCACAGGGGCACAATGAGCAGTTCTTC
-	TRBV4-1	TRBJ1-1	-	CASSPIVRSWGEAEAFF	TGCGCCAGCAGCCCGATCGTCCGTTCGTGGGGAGAGGCTGAAGCTTTCTTT
TRBD1	TRBV15	TRBJ1-2	once	CATSLGQGEGSNYGYTF	TGTGCCACCAGCCTTGGACAGGGAGAGGGGTCTAACTATGGCTACACCTTC
TRBD1	TRBV5-1	TRBJ2-7	-	CASRLWTGSYEQYF	TGCGCCAGCAGGTTGTGGACAGGGAGTTACGAGCAGTACTTC
-	TRBV29-1	TRBJ2-7	-	CSVSTPNSYEQYF	TGCAGCGTTTCAACTCCTAACTCCTACGAGCAGTACTTC
TRBD1	TRBV19	TRBJ2-3	-	CASSIGRTGLTDTQYF	TGTGCCAGTAGTATAGGCCGGACAGGACTCACAGATACGCAGTATTTT
-	TRBV7-6	TRBJ2-7	-	CASSPAPGEQYF	TGTGCCAGCAGCCCCGCGCCCGGCGAGCAGTACTTC
-	TRBV2	TRBJ1-4	-	CASSARFNEKLFF	TGTGCCAGCAGTGCTCGGTTTAATGAAAAACTGTTTTTT
-	TRBV4-3	TRBJ1-2	-	CASSQERYGYGYTF	TGCGCCAGCAGCCAAGAACGGTACGGCTATGGCTACACCTTC
TRBD2	TRBV27	TRBJ2-1	few	CASSLRTSGGGNEQFF	TGTGCCAGCAGTCTCCGGACTAGCGGGGGAGGCAATGAGCAGTTCTTC
-	TRBV5-1	TRBJ1-1	once	CASSFGSWAEAFF	TGCGCCAGCAGCTTCGGGTCTTGGGCTGAAGCTTTCTTT
TRBD1	TRBV11-2	TRBJ1-5	-	CASSAWGTGGDQPQHF	TGTGCCAGCAGCGCATGGGGGACAGGGGGGGATCAGCCCCAGCATTTT
-	TRBV2	TRBJ2-5	-	CASSPGQIQETQYF	TGTGCCAGCAGTCCCGGACAGATACAAGAGACCCAGTACTTC
TRBD2	TRBV7-9	TRBJ2-7	few	CASSFRRGYEQYF	TGTGCCAGCAGCTTTCGGCGGGGGTACGAGCAGTACTTC
-	TRBV7-8	TRBJ1-3	-	CASSLDTSGNTIYF	TGTGCCAGCAGCTTGGACACGTCTGGAAACACCATATATTTT
-	TRBV18	TRBJ1-6	-	CASSPGQVRNSPLHF	TGTGCCAGCTCACCGGGGCAGGTTAGGAATTCACCCCTCCACTTT
-	TRBV6-5	TRBJ2-3	-	CASSQGTPDTQYF	TGTGCCAGCAGTCAGGGTACCCCAGATACGCAGTATTTT
-	TRBV11-2	TRBJ1-2	-	CASSLGTGSSNYGYTF	TGTGCCAGCAGCTTAGGCACAGGTTCGAGTAACTATGGCTACACCTTC
-	TRBV6-1	TRBJ2-1	-	CASKEGGRDEQFF	TGTGCCAGCAAGGAAGGAGGGCGAGATGAGCAGTTCTTC